The following is a T cell receptor beta chain sequence with its context. In the original workflow: Quantification of nucleated cells was approximated via reference gene primer amplification. Clones were read by immunoSEQ multiplex PCR, and TCRdb kept only the in-frame ones, dropping some. V and J calls plus clone size are reproduced from that table; the DNA served to infer D and trimming. The sample consists of roughly 150,000 clones, more than 85% of them appearing once. The data stem from a study of blood T cell repertoires in COVID-19. The overall study: The United States, Italy and Spain provided the acute and convalescent COVID-19 samples. Sources were T cells, B-cell-depleted T cells, or PBMCs; the material itself was cDNA or gDNA.

V lost 4 bases and J lost 7; bases outside the gene matches: 17. The V gene's germline CDR1 is SGHNT and CDR2 YYREEE (reference sequence). CDR3 length: 17 residues. The sequenced sample was peripheral blood. V gene TRBV5-4 combines with J gene TRBJ2-7; 10 nucleotides line up with TRBD1. This sequence originates from an older woman with acute or convalescent COVID-19. DNA for the CDR3: TGTGCCAGCAGCCAAAAGACAGGGGGCTCTGGCGGGCGGGAGCAGTACTTC. Translation: CASSQKTGGSGGREQYF.